The entry below describes one TCR beta chain. Its target is not known. Indicated treatment: 15 to 20 received Ad26.COV2.S at low or high dose, single or two shots; 5 received placebo; per-sample allocation not given. Sample collection was performed on day 63 after the first vaccine or placebo injection. A Boston adult aged 18-55 years was the donor. The repertoire was sequenced with immunoSEQ multiplex PCR; TCRdb's copy has only in-frame clones and lacks some. The sample includes fewer than 400,000 clones, roughly 84% of them seen just once. Trimming removed 2 bases from V and 4 bases from J, with 9 bases in between. Germline loops: CDR1 KGHSH, CDR2 LQKENI. The length of the CDR3 is 14 residues. These data come from a study of Ad26.COV2.S vaccination and SARS-CoV-2 variants. Study-wide findings and caveats: The TCR breadth and depth analyses may have produced an underestimate of total T cell responses.

This specimen was peripheral blood, taken in a trial of Ad26.COV2.S vaccine versus placebo. This sequence originates from a person between 18 and 60 years old who received the Ad26.COV2.S COVID-19 vaccine or a placebo. This chain links TRBV18 with TRBJ2-1; D unresolved. The CDR3 sequence is CASSPNLQYNEQFF. CDR3 sequence (DNA): TGTGCCAGCTCACCAAATCTACAGTACAATGAGCAGTTCTTC. Looking up the rest from reference TRBV18 and TRBJ2-1 gives the full variable domain: NAGVMQNPRHLVRRRGQEARLRCSPMKGHSHVYWYRQLPEEGLKFMVYLQKENIIDESGMPKERFSAEFPKEGPSILRIQQVVRGDSAAYFCASSPNLQYNEQFFGPGTRLTVL.